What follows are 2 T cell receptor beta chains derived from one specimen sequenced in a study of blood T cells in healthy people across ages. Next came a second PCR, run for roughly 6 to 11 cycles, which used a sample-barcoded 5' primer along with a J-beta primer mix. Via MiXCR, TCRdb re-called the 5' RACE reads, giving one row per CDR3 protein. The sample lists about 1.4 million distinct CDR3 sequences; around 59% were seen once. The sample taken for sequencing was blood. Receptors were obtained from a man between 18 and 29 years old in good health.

CDR3 residues: CASTPTGLAISNEQFF. DNA of the CDR3: TGTGCCAGCACCCCGACCGGACTAGCGATCAGCAATGAGCAGTTCTTC. The chain carries TRBV7-9 and TRBJ2-1; 9 positions agree with TRBD2. Germline V lookup: CDR1 SEHNR, CDR2 FQNEAQ (reference sequence). V was pared by 7 bases and J by 6 bases, with 13 bases of the junction left unmatched. The CDR3 extends over 16 amino acids.

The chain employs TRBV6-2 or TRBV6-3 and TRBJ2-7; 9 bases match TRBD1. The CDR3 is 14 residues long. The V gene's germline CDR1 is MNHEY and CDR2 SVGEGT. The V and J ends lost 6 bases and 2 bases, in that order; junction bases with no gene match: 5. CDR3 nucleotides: TGTGCCAGCAGCTGGACAGGGGTACCCTACGAGCAGTACTTC. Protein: CASSWTGVPYEQYF.